Following are 9 T cell receptor beta chains from one sample sequenced in a study of metastatic and nonmetastatic thyroid tumors. Each patient came to thyroid surgery without any prior treatment (of any kind). TCRdb re-analyzed the PCR reads using MiXCR. Of some 23,000 clones listed, 20% are singletons. Sequenced input: adjacent normal tissue. The receptor set was obtained from a female donor with papillary thyroid cancer or a benign thyroid nodule (not recorded which). Some clones in this sample may be carry-over from other donors' samples.

On this clone itself: Sequence at one end of the junction differs from germline and may be a read error. The J gene is TRBJ1-2, the V gene TRBV27; tentative D call: TRBD1 (6 bases). Germline assignment: CDR1 MNHEY and CDR2 SMNVEV (reference sequence). The CDR3 runs to 15 residues. For the CDR3, the DNA is TGTGCCAGCAGCTTATCTCCAGCAGGGGCGTATGGCTACACCTTC. Translation: CASSLSPAGAYGYTF.

The chain links TRBV11-1 to TRBJ2-1; D is possibly TRBD1 or TRBD2 (6 bases each). Germline V lookup: CDR1 SGHAT, CDR2 FQDESV (reference sequence). The CDR3 length is 18 residues. V gave up 7 bases and J gave up 5 bases, with 27 bases separating them. This CDR3 is CASTRTVCMTLADNEQFF. The CDR3 region has the DNA TGTGCCAGCACCCGGACAGTATGTATGACATTAGCGGACAATGAGCAGTTCTTC.

This clone was seen ten or more times. This chain links TRBV4-1 with TRBJ2-1; 8 nucleotides agree with TRBD2. The CDR3 covers 18 residues. V lost 6 bases, J lost 0 bases, and 13 bases stayed unmatched. The germline V gene encodes CDR1 MGHRA and CDR2 YSYEKL. The CDR3: CASREGGAGTSSYNEQFF. The CDR3, as DNA: TGCGCCAGCAGAGAGGGTGGGGCAGGGACTAGCTCCTACAATGAGCAGTTCTTC.

This clone came up many times. The chain joins TRBV20-1 to TRBJ1-5; no firm D call. This CDR3 has 16 residues. CDR1 and CDR2 (germline): DFQATT, SNEGSKA (reference sequence). V was shortened by 6 bases and J by 2 bases, with 20 bases between the two germline ends. The CDR3, as DNA: TGCAGTGCCTTCACCCCCCCGGGTATGGGCAATCAGCCCCAGCATTTT. It encodes CSAFTPPGMGNQPQHF.

Details on this clone: At one of its ends the junction is not consistent with the germline gene, which may arise from a read error. DNA for the CDR3: TGCAGTGCTAGATCAGGGACTAGCTGCGACTACGAGCGGTACTTC. Amino acids: CSARSGTSCDYERYF. The rearrangement uses TRBV20-1 and TRBJ2-7; 9 bases match TRBD2. Germline V gene sequence: CDR1 DFQATT, CDR2 SNEGSKA (reference sequence). The CDR3 has 15 residues.

CDR3 bases: TGCGCCAGCAGCCACCCGGGACTAGCGGGGGGGCCGTACAAAGAGACCCAGTACTTC. The encoded protein is CASSHPGLAGGPYKETQYF. This sequence joins TRBV4-1 and TRBJ2-5; 16 bases fit TRBD2. V lost 3 bases and J lost 3; bases outside the gene matches: 10. There are 19 residues in the CDR3. The germline gives CDR1 MGHRA, CDR2 YSYEKL.

This clone was detected many times. The V gene is TRBV11-2, the J gene TRBJ2-1; the match to TRBD2 covers 9 bases. J lost 6 bases, V lost 6 bases, and 9 bases had no gene match. CDR1 is SGHAT, CDR2 FQNNGV, per germline. The CDR3 length is 15 residues. CDR3 sequence reads: CASRPLAGLINEQFF. CDR3 coding DNA: TGTGCCAGCAGACCTCTAGCGGGACTTATCAATGAGCAGTTCTTC.

This clone counts as medium-sized. The chain links TRBV6-1 to TRBJ1-5; possible D gene TRBD1, 5 bases. The CDR3 is made up of 15 amino acids. Per germline, CDR1 MNHNS and CDR2 SASEGT. V was shortened by 8 bases and J by 0 bases, with 14 bases between the two germline ends. In nucleotides, the CDR3 is TGTGCCAGCTGGCGGGGCAGGTCTAGCAATCAGCCCCAGCATTTT. This translates into CASWRGRSSNQPQHF.

The rearrangement joins TRBV2 to TRBJ2-1; 7 bases fit TRBD1. The CDR3 has 14 residues. The V gene's germline CDR1 is SNHLY and CDR2 FYNNEI. J gave up 8 bases and V 8 bases, and 12 bases lay outside the gene matches. The CDR3 bases are TGTGCCAGCGGGTGGGACAGTTGGTTCGATGAGCAGTTCTTC. Protein: CASGWDSWFDEQFF.